Presented here are 27 T cell receptor beta chains from one specimen sequenced in a study of blood T cell repertoires in COVID-19. TCRdb keeps only in-frame clones here, not all; method: immunoSEQ multiplex PCR. This table holds 300,000 to 350,000 clones, around 90% found once. Sample: peripheral blood. These receptors all come from a young man with active or convalescent COVID-19.

The rearrangement links TRBV7-2 to TRBJ2-3; 8 bases are a match to TRBD2. Germline V gene lookup returns CDR1 SGHTA and CDR2 FQGNSA. The trim removed 5 bases at V and 1 base at J, leaving 8 bases unmatched. This CDR3 region has 16 residues. DNA for the CDR3: TGTGCCAGCAGCCGTTCGGGACTAGGGCGCACAGATACGCAGTATTTT. This sequence encodes CASSRSGLGRTDTQYF.

The V call is TRBV11-2, the J call TRBJ2-2; D is ambiguous. The germline V and J ends were trimmed by 5 bases and 6 bases, with 19 bases remaining between them. The CDR3 sequence is 16 residues long. The germline V gene has CDR1 SGHAT and CDR2 FQNNGV. This CDR3 is CASSARVVVLSGELFF. CDR3 DNA sequence: TGTGCCAGCAGCGCAAGAGTAGTAGTTTTGTCCGGGGAGCTGTTTTTT.

The J gene is TRBJ2-7, the V gene TRBV7-9; D is perhaps TRBD2 (6 bases). The CDR3 extends over 14 amino acids. Germline-derived CDR1 and CDR2 are SEHNR and FQNEAQ (reference sequence). V was shortened by 5 bases and J by 0 bases, with 11 bases between the two germline ends. This CDR3 reads CASSGRGSSYEQYF. Here the CDR3 DNA reads TGTGCCAGCAGCGGGCGGGGATCCTCCTACGAGCAGTACTTC. The full variable domain, with the rest looked up from reference TRBV7-9 and TRBJ2-7, is DTGVSQNPRHKITKRGQNVTFRCDPISEHNRLYWYRQTLGQGPEFLTYFQNEAQLEKSRLLSDRFSAERPKGSFSTLEIQRTEQGDSAMYLCASSGRGSSYEQYFGPGTRLTVT.

This clone occurred once. CDR3 nucleotide sequence: TGTGCCAGCATCATGACCCCTCTTGGGGGGGCCCAGTACTTC. The encoded protein is CASIMTPLGGAQYF. The V call is TRBV7-2, the J call TRBJ2-5; 7 nucleotides line up with TRBD2. V shed 7 bases and J 9 bases; nucleotides not matched to a gene: 14. Germline V gives CDR1 SGHTA, CDR2 FQGNSA. CDR3 length: 14 amino acids.

The chain's CDR3 is CASSPFRRRGTSNQPQHF. The CDR3 bases are TGTGCCAGCAGCCCCTTCCGCAGGCGGGGGACTAGCAATCAGCCCCAGCATTTT. The chain is built from TRBV7-8 and TRBJ1-5; possible D gene TRBD1, 5 bases. Per germline, CDR1 SGHVS and CDR2 FQNEAQ. This CDR3 has 18 amino acids. V dropped 5 bases and J dropped 0 bases, with 20 bases sitting between them.

The rearrangement joins TRBV5-6 to TRBJ2-5, with 7 bases matching TRBD1. The V gene's germline CDR1 is SGHDT and CDR2 YYEEEE. The V and J ends lost 3 bases and 2 bases, in that order; junction bases with no gene match: 10. There are 16 residues in the CDR3. The CDR3 DNA follows: TGTGCCAGCAGCTCGTATTCCGGGACAGAGCAAGAGACCCAGTACTTC. Translation: CASSSYSGTEQETQYF.

V is TRBV9 and J is TRBJ2-1; 11 nucleotides align to TRBD2. The length of the CDR3 is 16 residues. From germline, CDR1 is SGDLS and CDR2 YYNGEE. J was trimmed by 5 bases and V by 0 bases; bases with no gene match: 4. DNA for the CDR3: TGTGCCAGCAGCGTAGGAGGGACTAGCGGACACAATGAGCAGTTCTTC. It is translated as CASSVGGTSGHNEQFF. The complete variable domain, with remaining parts taken from reference TRBV9 and TRBJ2-1, reads DSGVTQTPKHLITATGQRVTLRCSPRSGDLSVYWYQQSLDQGLQFLIQYYNGEERAKGNILERFSAQQFPDLHSELNLSSLELGDSALYFCASSVGGTSGHNEQFFGPGTRLTVL.

The gene calls are TRBV5-1 and TRBJ2-5, with TRBD2 identical over 15 bases. Germline trimming cut 0 bases from V and 0 bases from J; bases unmatched to any gene: 6. Per germline, CDR1 SGHRS and CDR2 YFSETQ. The CDR3 extends over 19 amino acids. Written as DNA, the CDR3 is TGCGCCAGCAGCTTGGCACGGACTAGCGGGAGGGGGTACCAAGAGACCCAGTACTTC. Residues: CASSLARTSGRGYQETQYF.

The rearrangement links TRBV7-2 to TRBJ2-7; 7 bases are a match to TRBD2. V shed 3 bases and J 3 bases; nucleotides not matched to a gene: 8. Germline assignment: CDR1 SGHTA and CDR2 FQGNSA. The CDR3 is 15 amino acids. The CDR3 region has the DNA TGTGCCAGCAGCTTTAACAGCGGGGCGAACTACGAGCAGTACTTC. Translation gives CASSFNSGANYEQYF.

Here the CDR3 reads CASSPPGASGVYNEQFF. For the CDR3, the DNA is TGTGCCAGCAGCCCCCCGGGGGCTAGCGGGGTCTACAATGAGCAGTTCTTC. This chain connects TRBV9 to TRBJ2-1, with TRBD2 matching 9 bases. V lost 4 bases, J lost 3 bases, and 11 bases stayed unmatched. The CDR3 runs 17 residues. CDR1 is SGDLS, CDR2 YYNGEE, per germline.

The rearrangement uses TRBV15 and TRBJ2-7, with a tentative D call TRBD1 (6 bases). The ends were cut back, 5 bases at V and 2 bases at J, with 19 bases in the middle. The CDR3 loop spans 16 amino acids. Germline V gene sequence: CDR1 LNHNV, CDR2 YYDKDF (reference sequence). In nucleotides, the CDR3 is TGTGCCACCAGCCAAAACTGGGCAGGGGCGACCTACGAGCAGTACTTC. Amino acids: CATSQNWAGATYEQYF.

The gene calls are TRBV19 and TRBJ2-1, with TRBD2 identical over 11 bases. This CDR3 comprises 15 residues. The germline V gene has CDR1 LNHDA and CDR2 SQIVND (reference sequence). The V gene end was trimmed by 1 base and the J gene end by 6 bases; junction bases not matched to a gene: 2. CDR3 sequence reads: CASSIGGLAVNEQFF. The CDR3 nucleotides read TGTGCCAGTAGTATAGGGGGACTAGCGGTCAATGAGCAGTTCTTC.

V is TRBV7-6 and J is TRBJ2-2; TRBD1 is a possible D gene (6 bases). The CDR3 extends over 17 amino acids. Trimming stripped 5 bases from V and 3 bases from J, with 19 bases between. CDR1 and CDR2 (germline): SGHVS, FNYEAQ. The DNA for the CDR3 is TGTGCCAGCAGCCCCAGCTGGGCAGGGGCGGACACCGGGGAGCTGTTTTTT. Its translation is CASSPSWAGADTGELFF.

This chain joins TRBV7-9 and TRBJ2-2; 7 bases agree with TRBD1. The CDR3 totals 14 residues. The J segment lost 6 bases and the V segment lost 6 bases, leaving 7 bases of the junction unmatched. Germline lookup yields CDR1 SEHNR and CDR2 FQNEAQ (reference sequence). The CDR3 DNA is TGTGCCAGCAGACCTAACAGGGGTCCCGGGGAGCTGTTTTTT. Its protein is CASRPNRGPGELFF.

The V and J genes are TRBV6-6 and TRBJ2-1; 8 bases line up with TRBD2. V shed 2 bases, J shed 5 bases, and the junction held 2 bases outside the gene matches. This CDR3 contains 14 residues. Looked up from germline, CDR1 is MNHNY and CDR2 is SVGAGI (reference sequence). In DNA, the CDR3 is TGTGCCAGCAGTTACGTGCGGGGGGACAATGAGCAGTTCTTC. It yields the protein CASSYVRGDNEQFF.

CDR3 region: CASSTRRPRGNQPQHF. The CDR3 DNA reads as TGTGCCAGTAGTACCCGAAGGCCGAGGGGCAATCAGCCCCAGCATTTT. The rearrangement links TRBV19 to TRBJ1-5; D ambiguous. CDR3 length: 16 amino acids. The V end was cut by 4 bases, the J end by 2 bases, with 15 bases between. Germline CDR1 reads LNHDA; CDR2 reads SQIVND (reference sequence).

For this clone: The same CDR3 also results from other DNA sequences found in this sample. The chain combines TRBV19 with TRBJ2-5, with 10 bases that match TRBD1. This CDR3 is built from 14 residues. The trim removed 9 bases at V and 4 bases at J, leaving 8 bases unmatched. From germline, CDR1 is LNHDA and CDR2 SQIVND (reference sequence). CDR3 DNA sequence: TGTGCCAGCCGGGACAGGGGACGAGGAGAGACCCAGTACTTC. The encoded protein is CASRDRGRGETQYF.

The chain recombines TRBV12-3 or TRBV12-4 with TRBJ1-1; the match to TRBD1 covers 8 bases. Trimming cost V 3 bases and J 11 bases; bases outside gene matches: 8. This CDR3 has 13 residues. Here the CDR3 reads CASSLAAGGSAFF. CDR3 coding DNA: TGTGCCAGCAGTTTGGCGGCAGGGGGCTCTGCTTTCTTT.

The chain combines TRBV27 with TRBJ1-1; 7 positions match TRBD1. The V and J ends lost 2 bases and 5 bases, in that order; junction bases with no gene match: 8. This CDR3 is 15 amino acids long. CDR1 is MNHEY, CDR2 SMNVEV, per germline (reference sequence). This chain's CDR3 is CASSLGAGGYTEAFF. The DNA of the CDR3 is TGTGCCAGCAGTTTAGGGGCAGGGGGATATACTGAAGCTTTCTTT.

The gene calls are TRBV9 and TRBJ2-5; D might be TRBD1 (6 bases). Germline V gene data show CDR1 as SGDLS and CDR2 as YYNGEE. This CDR3 is built from 17 residues. The V end was cut by 0 bases, the J end by 0 bases, with 15 bases between. CDR3 sequence: CASSVGGGLTHQETQYF. The CDR3 DNA is TGTGCCAGCAGCGTAGGTGGGGGCCTGACACACCAAGAGACCCAGTACTTC.

This clone was counted once. The chain joins TRBV29-1 to TRBJ1-2; D is perhaps TRBD1 (6 bases). This CDR3 is built from 11 residues. Trimming shortened V by 6 bases and J by 6 bases, and 11 bases separated the two germline ends. CDR1 is SQVTM, CDR2 ANQGSEA, per germline. The chain's CDR3 is CSVLTGNGYTF. The CDR3 coding sequence is TGCAGCGTCCTGACAGGCAATGGCTACACCTTC.

The rearrangement joins TRBV4-1 to TRBJ2-1, with 7 bases identical to TRBD1. Germline V CDR1 and CDR2: MGHRA, YSYEKL. CDR3 length equals 17 residues. V shed 0 bases and J 2 bases; nucleotides not matched to a gene: 7. The chain's CDR3 is CASSQDGGQEAYNEQFF. DNA for the CDR3: TGCGCCAGCAGCCAAGATGGCGGACAGGAAGCCTACAATGAGCAGTTCTTC.

The rearrangement uses TRBV13 and TRBJ1-2, with TRBD1 matching over 8 bases. Germline V lookup: CDR1 PRHDT, CDR2 FYEKMQ (reference sequence). Trimming removed 3 bases from V and 6 bases from J; junction bases left unmatched: 6. The CDR3 has 14 residues. CDR3 protein: CASSFARGPDGYTF. The CDR3 region has the DNA TGTGCCAGCAGCTTCGCCAGGGGGCCGGATGGCTACACCTTC. Full variable domain (outside the CDR3, taken from reference TRBV13 and TRBJ1-2): AAGVIQSPRHLIKEKRETATLKCYPIPRHDTVYWYQQGPGQDPQFLISFYEKMQSDKGSIPDRFSAQQFSDYHSELNMSSLELGDSALYFCASSFARGPDGYTFGSGTRLTVV.

V is TRBV18 and J is TRBJ1-1; tentatively, D is TRBD1 (6 bases). Germline V gene lookup returns CDR1 KGHSH and CDR2 LQKENI. CDR3 length: 14 residues. Trimming stripped 5 bases from V and 0 bases from J, with 10 bases between. This CDR3 reads CASSVGQMNTEAFF. CDR3 nucleotide sequence: TGTGCCAGCTCAGTTGGACAGATGAACACTGAAGCTTTCTTT.

The rearrangement uses TRBV2 and TRBJ1-6; D is unresolved. Per germline, CDR1 SNHLY and CDR2 FYNNEI. V gave up 4 bases and J gave up 7 bases, with 11 bases separating them. The CDR3 runs to 14 residues. Here the CDR3 DNA reads TGTGCCAGCAGTGTGGGTTTCGGGAATTCACCCCTCCACTTT. This encodes CASSVGFGNSPLHF.

J is TRBJ2-1 and V is TRBV14, with TRBD2 matching 11 bases. The CDR3 length is 16 residues. Germline V gene sequence: CDR1 SGHDN, CDR2 FVKESK. Germline trimming cut 4 bases from V and 9 bases from J; bases unmatched to any gene: 11. Here the CDR3 DNA reads TGTGCCAGCAGCCTTCTAGCGGGGGGACGAGAAGGTGAGCAGTTCTTC. It translates to CASSLLAGGREGEQFF.

The genes are TRBV28 and TRBJ2-1; no reliable D call. Germline assignment: CDR1 MDHEN and CDR2 SYDVKM. The length of the CDR3 is 14 residues. Trimming cost V 3 bases and J 1 base, with 7 bases left between them. The CDR3 is CASSLIQSYNEQFF. CDR3 coding DNA: TGTGCCAGCAGTTTGATTCAGTCCTACAATGAGCAGTTCTTC. The full variable domain, completed using reference TRBV28 and TRBJ2-1, is DVKVTQSSRYLVKRTGEKVFLECVQDMDHENMFWYRQDPGLGLRLIYFSYDVKMKEKGDIPEGYSVSREKKERFSLILESASTNQTSMYLCASSLIQSYNEQFFGPGTRLTVL.